These 10 T cell receptor beta chains were all obtained from the same sample, sequenced in a study of T cells in Graves' hyperthyroidism and ophthalmopathy. TCR beta CDR3 sequences were amplified from RNA transcripts. Researchers ran a first-round RT-PCR on the TCR CDR3 using the HTBI primer set. TCRdb itself ran the multiplex PCR reads through MiXCR, one entry per CDR3 protein. The sample carries over 700,000 distinct CDR3 sequences, about 35% recorded once. Sequencing was performed on blood. Source of these receptors: a woman aged 40 to 55 with Graves' hyperthyroidism.

This clonotype was counted many times. The rearrangement joins TRBV6-5 to TRBJ1-6, with unresolved D. Germline loops: CDR1 MNHEY, CDR2 SVGAGI. V lost 9 bases and J 4 bases, leaving 10 bases between the germline ends. This CDR3 contains 13 residues. CDR3 loop: CASPEDYNSPLHF. For the CDR3, the DNA is TGTGCCAGTCCGGAGGATTATAATTCACCCCTCCACTTT.

This clonotype came up many times. V gene TRBV7-9 combines with J gene TRBJ1-1; D gene uncertain. Per germline, CDR1 SEHNR and CDR2 FQNEAQ (reference sequence). V was shortened by 0 bases and J by 8 bases, with 13 bases between the two germline ends. The CDR3 loop spans 14 amino acids. The CDR3 nucleotides are TGTGCCAGCAGCTTAGCGTTCCGGGGTGGCGAAGCTTTCTTT. It codes for CASSLAFRGGEAFF.

The sample holds one count of this clonotype. J is TRBJ2-3 and V is TRBV19, with unresolved D. This CDR3 has 13 residues. Germline V CDR1 and CDR2: LNHDA, SQIVND (reference sequence). Trimming pared 5 bases from V and 1 base from J, leaving 7 bases between. This CDR3 is CASSEPGTDTQYF. CDR3 in DNA: TGTGCCAGTAGTGAACCGGGCACAGATACGCAGTATTTT.

In this sample, this clonotype turned up many times. The chain employs TRBV7-9 and TRBJ1-2; D call uncertain. V was trimmed by 1 base and J by 8 bases, leaving 20 bases between them. The CDR3 spans 16 residues. Germline V gives CDR1 SEHNR, CDR2 FQNEAQ (reference sequence). The CDR3 here is CASSLVPRTHERGYTF. CDR3 nucleotides: TGTGCCAGCAGCTTAGTCCCTAGGACCCACGAGAGGGGCTACACCTTC. The variable domain in full, with the rest retrieved from reference TRBV7-9 and TRBJ1-2, is DTGVSQNPRHKITKRGQNVTFRCDPISEHNRLYWYRQTLGQGPEFLTYFQNEAQLEKSRLLSDRFSAERPKGSFSTLEIQRTEQGDSAMYLCASSLVPRTHERGYTFGSGTRLTVV.

This clonotype was picked up many times. V usage is TRBV19 and J usage is TRBJ2-5, with D unclear. The V gene's germline CDR1 is LNHDA and CDR2 SQIVND (reference sequence). The V end was cut by 5 bases, the J end by 5 bases, with 12 bases between. This CDR3 is built from 13 residues. The CDR3 DNA is TGTGCCAGTAGTGTGTCACGGGTGGAGACCCAGTACTTC. Amino acids: CASSVSRVETQYF. The full variable domain, completed using reference TRBV19 and TRBJ2-5, is DGGITQSPKYLFRKEGQNVTLSCEQNLNHDAMYWYRQDPGQGLRLIYYSQIVNDFQKGDIAEGYSVSREKKESFPLTVTSAQKNPTAFYLCASSVSRVETQYFGPGTRLLVL.

There are many counts of this clonotype. The rearrangement links TRBV7-2 to TRBJ1-1; D not resolved. Germline loops: CDR1 SGHTA, CDR2 FQGNSA. The CDR3 is 13 residues long. Deletions cut 5 bases from V and 4 bases from J, with 11 bases between. The CDR3 loop is CASSRRLGTEAFF. The DNA for the CDR3 is TGTGCCAGCAGCAGGCGGCTTGGCACTGAAGCTTTCTTT.

This clonotype was counted between two and nine times. The chain joins TRBV6-5 to TRBJ1-1, with D unclear. V was shortened by 0 bases and J by 8 bases, with 4 bases between the two germline ends. Germline V gene lookup returns CDR1 MNHEY and CDR2 SVGAGI. The CDR3 consists of 11 residues. The CDR3 is CASSYSSEAFF. The CDR3, as DNA: TGTGCCAGCAGTTACTCTTCGGAAGCTTTCTTT.

In regard to this clonotype: A read error is possible here, since a much larger clone lies one base away. The chain recombines TRBV6-5 with TRBJ1-6, with D hard to call. Looked up from germline, CDR1 is MNHEY and CDR2 is SVGAGI. This CDR3 comprises 12 residues. Trimming took off 8 bases at V and 15 bases at J, with 17 bases between the two ends. CDR3 residues: CASGTDKRHLHF. The CDR3 nucleotides read TGTGCCAGCGGTACTGACAAGAGACACCTCCACTTT.

This clonotype was observed at least ten times. The chain has TRBV19 and TRBJ2-2, with TRBD2 matching over 7 bases. The V gene's germline CDR1 is LNHDA and CDR2 SQIVND (reference sequence). The ends lost 7 bases at V and 5 bases at J; junction bases unmatched: 7. The CDR3 runs 14 residues. DNA of the CDR3: TGTGCCAGTAATGTGGGAGGGAGTACCGGGGAGCTGTTTTTT. Protein: CASNVGGSTGELFF.

This clonotype was recorded a few times. A far bigger clonotype differs at one base, so this is likely a read error. This chain links TRBV6-1 with TRBJ2-7; maybe TRBD1 (8 bases). The length of the CDR3 is 11 residues. CDR1 and CDR2 (germline): MNHNS, SASEGT. Trimming shortened V by 6 bases and J by 7 bases, and 10 bases separated the two germline ends. The CDR3 sequence: CASRQGGEQYF. As DNA, the CDR3 is TGTGCCAGCAGACAGGGGGGGGAGCAGTACTTC.